The 22 T cell receptor beta chains below were found in one sample sequenced in a study of blood T cells in healthy people across ages. A second PCR of roughly 7 to 11 cycles used a sample-barcoded 5' primer and a J-beta primer mix. TCRdb analysed the 5' RACE reads with MiXCR anew, one entry per CDR3 protein. The data contain about 1.8 million distinct CDR3 sequences, roughly 52% of them singletons. Sample: blood. These receptors originate from a woman in her forties in good health.

V usage is TRBV7-9 and J usage is TRBJ1-2; D ambiguous. CDR1 is SEHNR and CDR2 is FQNEAQ in the germline V gene (reference sequence). This CDR3 comprises 14 residues. V was trimmed by 0 bases and J by 8 bases, leaving 13 bases between them. CDR3 protein: CASSLAGGRKGYTF. The CDR3 bases are TGTGCCAGCAGCTTAGCGGGAGGGCGAAAAGGCTACACCTTC.

There are a few counts of this clonotype. This chain joins TRBV20-1 and TRBJ1-2; possibly TRBD1 for D (6 bases). Germline V gene data show CDR1 as DFQATT and CDR2 as SNEGSKA (reference sequence). Deletions cut 0 bases from V and 7 bases from J, with 12 bases between. This CDR3 has 13 amino acids. Here the CDR3 DNA reads TGCAGTGCTAGAGAACAGGGATCGGTTGGCTACACCTTC. Encoded protein: CSAREQGSVGYTF.

The gene calls are TRBV6-2 or TRBV6-3 and TRBJ2-3; 9 bases align to TRBD1. The CDR3 length is 17 residues. Losses at the gene ends were 6 bases for V and 2 bases for J; bases not matched to a gene: 12. CDR1 is MNHEY and CDR2 is SVGEGT in the germline V gene. DNA for the CDR3: TGTGCCAGCAGCCAATTATCTGGGACAGGGAACACAGATACGCAGTATTTT. Translation: CASSQLSGTGNTDTQYF.

On this clonotype itself: One end of the junction varies from germline; a read error may be responsible. The chain carries TRBV7-7 and TRBJ2-3; a weak D match, TRBD2 (7 bases). The germline gives CDR1 SSHAT, CDR2 FNYEAQ (reference sequence). The CDR3 length is 14 residues. DNA for the CDR3: TGTGCTAGCAGCTTTACGGGGGGCTCGGATACGCAGTATTTT. Translating it yields CASSFTGGSDTQYF. Based on the CDR3 plus reference TRBV7-7 and TRBJ2-3, the full variable domain is GAGVSQSPRYKVTKRGQDVTLRCDPISSHATLYWYQQALGQGPEFLTYFNYEAQPDKSGLPSDRFSAERPEGSISTLTIQRTEQRDSAMYRCASSFTGGSDTQYFGPGTRLTVL.

This chain uses TRBV18 with TRBJ2-3, with TRBD1 matching over 7 bases. CDR3 size: 16 residues. V gave up 1 base and J gave up 4 bases; unmatched junction bases: 8. CDR1 and CDR2 (germline): KGHSH, LQKENI. Written as DNA, the CDR3 is TGTGCCAGCTCACCACAGTCGAGGGGGCTAGCAGATACGCAGTATTTT. Amino acid sequence: CASSPQSRGLADTQYF.

The genes are TRBV6-1 and TRBJ2-1; no reliable D call. Trimming shortened V by 4 bases and J by 8 bases, and 12 bases separated the two germline ends. The germline gives CDR1 MNHNS, CDR2 SASEGT. The CDR3 consists of 13 residues. Written as DNA, the CDR3 is TGTGCCAGCAGTGCCCATCGGTACTATGAGCAGTTCTTC. As protein: CASSAHRYYEQFF.

This clonotype was detected a few times. This sequence joins TRBV20-1 and TRBJ1-2, with no clear D. V was trimmed by 5 bases and J by 4 bases, leaving 11 bases between them. CDR1 is DFQATT and CDR2 is SNEGSKA in the germline V gene (reference sequence). This CDR3 region has 12 residues. The CDR3 DNA reads as TGCAGTGCTGAGACGGCGATCTATGGCTACACCTTC. Amino acids: CSAETAIYGYTF.

V is TRBV6-2 or TRBV6-3 and J is TRBJ2-1; 7 bases agree with TRBD2. The CDR3 consists of 15 residues. CDR1 is MNHEY and CDR2 is SVGEGT in the germline V gene. V shed 6 bases and J 0 bases; nucleotides not matched to a gene: 5. DNA of the CDR3: TGTGCCAGCAGATACCCGGGGGGCTCCTACAATGAGCAGTTCTTC. Translated: CASRYPGGSYNEQFF.

V and J are TRBV6-2 or TRBV6-3 and TRBJ2-6, with D maybe TRBD1 (5 bases). Germline-derived CDR1 and CDR2 are MNHEY and SVGEGT. The V end lost 6 bases, the J end lost 0 bases, and 9 bases lay between the germline ends. This CDR3 has 15 amino acids. CDR3 bases: TGTGCCAGCAGATTGGACAACTCTGGGGCCAACGTCCTGACTTTC. This codes for CASRLDNSGANVLTF.

V is TRBV5-1 and J is TRBJ2-5; 12 bases match TRBD2. The germline V gene encodes CDR1 SGHRS and CDR2 YFSETQ. V lost 1 base, J lost 4 bases, and 14 bases stayed unmatched. The CDR3 extends over 19 amino acids. CDR3 sequence reads: CASSLLSTSGGPLGETQYF. The DNA for the CDR3 is TGCGCCAGCAGCTTGTTATCGACTAGCGGGGGCCCCTTGGGAGAGACCCAGTACTTC.

Here the CDR3 DNA reads TGTGCCACCTCGGGAGGACAGCCTAACTATGGCTACACCTTC. It translates to CATSGGQPNYGYTF. The rearrangement links TRBV10-3 to TRBJ1-2, with D perhaps matching TRBD1 (6 bases). This CDR3 is built from 14 residues. Germline CDR1 reads ENHRY; CDR2 reads SYGVKD. With 10 bases removed from V and 0 bases from J, the gap between germline ends came to 15 bases.

The chain employs TRBV28 and TRBJ2-4; possible D gene TRBD2, 6 bases. V was pared by 2 bases and J by 6 bases, with 11 bases between. Looked up from germline, CDR1 is MDHEN and CDR2 is SYDVKM. The CDR3 has 14 amino acids. This CDR3 reads CASSLGGNRNIQYF. The CDR3 DNA reads TGTGCCAGCAGTTTAGGAGGGAACAGAAACATTCAGTACTTC.

The rearrangement uses TRBV2 and TRBJ2-7; D possibly corresponds to TRBD1 (5 bases). Trimming shortened V by 6 bases and J by 4 bases, and 10 bases separated the two germline ends. Germline CDR1 and CDR2: SNHLY and FYNNEI. This CDR3 has 12 amino acids. CDR3 DNA sequence: TGTGCCAGCAGAACACAGGAATACGAGCAGTACTTC. Protein: CASRTQEYEQYF.

This clonotype was seen more than once but under ten times. This chain uses TRBV5-1 with TRBJ2-7; 8 positions agree with TRBD2. The junction had 7 bases not matched to a gene; V was cut back by 5 bases and J by 3 bases. CDR1 and CDR2 (germline): SGHRS, YFSETQ. This CDR3 comprises 14 residues. The CDR3 spells CASRAGGPNYEQYF. The CDR3 coding sequence is TGCGCCAGCAGGGCGGGGGGCCCAAACTACGAGCAGTACTTC.

The genes are TRBV13 and TRBJ2-1, with D perhaps being TRBD1 or TRBD2 (7 bases each). CDR3 length: 13 residues. Germline V gene data show CDR1 as PRHDT and CDR2 as FYEKMQ (reference sequence). Trimming removed 6 bases from V and 9 bases from J, with 15 bases in between. CDR3: CASSNRGGSEQFF. The DNA for the CDR3 is TGTGCCAGCAGTAACAGGGGCGGGAGTGAGCAGTTCTTC. Supplemented by reference TRBV13 and TRBJ2-1, the full variable domain reads AAGVIQSPRHLIKEKRETATLKCYPIPRHDTVYWYQQGPGQDPQFLISFYEKMQSDKGSIPDRFSAQQFSDYHSELNMSSLELGDSALYFCASSNRGGSEQFFGPGTRLTVL.

This chain links TRBV4-3 with TRBJ1-6; 10 nucleotides agree with TRBD1. Germline values: CDR1 LGHNA, CDR2 YSLEER. Trimming removed 0 bases from V and 7 bases from J; junction bases left unmatched: 9. CDR3 size: 18 residues. The CDR3 loop is CASSQDYTGTGANSPLHF. CDR3 nucleotides: TGCGCCAGCAGCCAAGATTACACCGGGACAGGGGCAAATTCACCCCTCCACTTT.

This chain links TRBV4-2 with TRBJ1-2; TRBD1 is a possible D gene (5 bases). CDR1 is LGHNA and CDR2 is YNFKEQ in the germline V gene. The CDR3 loop spans 15 amino acids. V was pared by 4 bases and J by 7 bases, with 19 bases between. CDR3 DNA sequence: TGTGCCAGCAGCCTAAAACAACAGGAATATCGTGGCTACACCTTC. This encodes CASSLKQQEYRGYTF.

The chain has TRBV4-2 and TRBJ2-6; D remains ambiguous. The CDR3 extends over 15 amino acids. V lost 1 base and J 2 bases, leaving 6 bases between the germline ends. Germline assignment: CDR1 LGHNA and CDR2 YNFKEQ. CDR3 in amino acids: CASSQAPAGANVLTF. The DNA for the CDR3 is TGTGCCAGCAGCCAAGCCCCCGCTGGGGCCAACGTCCTGACTTTC.

The rearrangement uses TRBV4-2 and TRBJ2-3; possibly TRBD1 for D (5 bases). Per germline, CDR1 LGHNA and CDR2 YNFKEQ. The V and J ends lost 1 base and 1 base respectively, with 12 bases between them. The CDR3 is 16 residues long. The DNA for the CDR3 is TGTGCCAGCAGCCAAGTTGGGGCAGTCGGCACAGATACGCAGTATTTT. Protein: CASSQVGAVGTDTQYF.

The V call is TRBV28, the J call TRBJ2-1; TRBD1 or TRBD2 may be the D gene (5 bases each). Germline lookup yields CDR1 MDHEN and CDR2 SYDVKM. The CDR3 spans 15 residues. V lost 7 bases to trimming and J lost 6 bases, with 19 bases between them. The CDR3 coding sequence is TGTGCCAGCAACCTAGGTGTGGGGGAACGCAATGAGCAGTTCTTC. Amino acid sequence: CASNLGVGERNEQFF.

V and J are TRBV29-1 and TRBJ2-1, with a tentative D call TRBD2 (6 bases). V shed 7 bases and J shed 5 bases, with 18 bases lying between them. The CDR3 is 14 residues long. Per germline, CDR1 SQVTM and CDR2 ANQGSEA. The CDR3 DNA follows: TGCAGCGGCGCCGATGGGGGGAGAAACAATGAGCAGTTCTTC. Translating it yields CSGADGGRNNEQFF.

This clonotype has just one count. The V gene is TRBV12-5, the J gene TRBJ2-3; 8 bases agree with TRBD1. The CDR3 consists of 14 residues. With 6 bases clipped from V and 6 bases from J, the junction kept 8 bases outside the gene matches. Germline V gene sequence: CDR1 LGHNT, CDR2 FRNRAP. The CDR3 loop reads CASGPGQGSDTQYF. CDR3 nucleotide sequence: TGTGCTAGTGGGCCTGGACAGGGTTCGGATACGCAGTATTTT.